This T cell receptor (beta chain) was captured in a study of response to subunit inactivated influenza vaccine (dated by TCRdb to 2016 to 2019). Looking at the study overall: Deep quantitative T cell receptor repertoire profiling was used in the study to track responses to a trivalent subunit inactivated influenza vaccine. General findings and caveats noted by the study authors: The authors suggested that each seasonal influenza vaccination may recruit only a limited number of new T cells.

CDR1 MGHRA and CDR2 YSYEKL were looked up in the germline V gene. The CDR3 contains 15 residues, cysteine and phenylalanine counted. Solely the CDR3 DNA is kept, with 45 bases framed from the first base. Trimming removed 5 bases from V and 0 bases from J, leaving 14 bases between the germline ends. Library prep was done by RT-PCR. Sequenced using an Illumina HiSeq 2500. TCRdb's own reprocessing of the public reads used fastp at Q25 and MiXCR and kept productive beta chains. Rows with a matching CDR3 protein are joined into one entry that keeps the most common DNA and genes. A total of fewer than 250,000 distinct CDR3 sequences appear in this sample, approximately 15% of them only once. 26% of the sample rests with the top ten. This clonotype was found a few times. Its recognized antigen is unknown. No qualities accompany the bases; no much larger clone lies one base away.

This clonotype was sampled from a man aged 50 to 60 who received an inactivated influenza vaccine. Donor details come from another sample of the same person, matched by shared clones. Specimen: CD8+ T cells sorted from PBMCs, collected 4 to 6 days after vaccination. The rearranged chain carries TRBV4-1 and TRBJ2-7; the D region possibly corresponds to TRBD1 (6 bases align). The nucleotides are TGCGCCAGCAGCAGGGGCCCAGGGGCCTCCTACGAGCAGTACTTC. Translated, this gives CASSRGPGASYEQYF.